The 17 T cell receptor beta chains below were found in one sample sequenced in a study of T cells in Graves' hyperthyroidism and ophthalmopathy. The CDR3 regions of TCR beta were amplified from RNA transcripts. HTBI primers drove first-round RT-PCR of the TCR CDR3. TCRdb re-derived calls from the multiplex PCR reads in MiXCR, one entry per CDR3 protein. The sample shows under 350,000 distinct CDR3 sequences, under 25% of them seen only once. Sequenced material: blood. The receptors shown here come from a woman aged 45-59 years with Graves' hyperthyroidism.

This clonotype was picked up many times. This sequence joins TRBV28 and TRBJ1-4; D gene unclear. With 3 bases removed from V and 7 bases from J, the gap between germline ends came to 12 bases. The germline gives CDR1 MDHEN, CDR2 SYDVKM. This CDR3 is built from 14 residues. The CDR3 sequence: CASSFFEEGEKLFF. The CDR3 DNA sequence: TGTGCCAGCAGTTTCTTTGAGGAGGGTGAAAAACTGTTTTTT.

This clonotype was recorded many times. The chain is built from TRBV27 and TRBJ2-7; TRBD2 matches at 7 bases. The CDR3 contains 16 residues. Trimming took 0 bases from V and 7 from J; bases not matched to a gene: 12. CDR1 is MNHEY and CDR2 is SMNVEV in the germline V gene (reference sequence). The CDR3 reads CASSLSPRDYPWEQYF. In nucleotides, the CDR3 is TGTGCCAGCAGTTTATCTCCCCGGGACTATCCTTGGGAGCAGTACTTC.

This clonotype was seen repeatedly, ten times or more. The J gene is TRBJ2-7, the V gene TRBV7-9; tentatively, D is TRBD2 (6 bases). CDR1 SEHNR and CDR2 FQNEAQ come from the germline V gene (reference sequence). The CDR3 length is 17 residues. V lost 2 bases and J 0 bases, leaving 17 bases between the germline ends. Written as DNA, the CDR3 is TGTGCCAGCAGCTTATTTAGGAGGGACCGATCCTCCTACGAGCAGTACTTC. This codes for CASSLFRRDRSSYEQYF.

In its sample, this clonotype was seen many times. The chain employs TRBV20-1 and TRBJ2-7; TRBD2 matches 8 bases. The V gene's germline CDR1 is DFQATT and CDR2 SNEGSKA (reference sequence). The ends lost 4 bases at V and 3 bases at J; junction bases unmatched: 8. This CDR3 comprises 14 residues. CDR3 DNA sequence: TGCAGTGCTAAGGGGACTAGTAGGCACTACGAGCAGTACTTC. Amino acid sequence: CSAKGTSRHYEQYF.

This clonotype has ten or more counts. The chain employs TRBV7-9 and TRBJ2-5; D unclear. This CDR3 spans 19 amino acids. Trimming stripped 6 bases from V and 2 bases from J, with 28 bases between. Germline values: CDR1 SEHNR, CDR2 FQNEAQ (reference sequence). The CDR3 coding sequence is TGTGCCAGCAGTTTTGCACCCCCGCTGTCGTACCTGGTGCAAGAGACCCAGTACTTC. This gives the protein CASSFAPPLSYLVQETQYF.

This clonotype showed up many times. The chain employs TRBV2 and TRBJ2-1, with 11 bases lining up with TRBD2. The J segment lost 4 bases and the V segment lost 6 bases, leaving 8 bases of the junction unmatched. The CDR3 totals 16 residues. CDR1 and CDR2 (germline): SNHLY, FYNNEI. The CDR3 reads CASSQSSGGAYNEQFF. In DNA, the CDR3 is TGTGCCAGCAGCCAAAGTAGCGGGGGGGCTTACAATGAGCAGTTCTTC.

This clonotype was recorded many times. CDR3 DNA: TGTGCCAGCAGTCGGACGGAGACTGGCGGAGAGACCCAGTACTTC. It translates to CASSRTETGGETQYF. The chain links TRBV6-1 to TRBJ2-5; no clear D gene. Trimming removed 5 bases from V and 4 bases from J, with 17 bases in between. Looked up from germline, CDR1 is MNHNS and CDR2 is SASEGT. The CDR3 extends over 15 amino acids.

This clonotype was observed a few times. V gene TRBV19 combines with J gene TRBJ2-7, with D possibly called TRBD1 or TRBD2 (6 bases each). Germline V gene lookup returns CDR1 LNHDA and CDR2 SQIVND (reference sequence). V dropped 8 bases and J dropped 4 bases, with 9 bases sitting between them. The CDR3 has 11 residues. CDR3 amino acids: CASGGLYEQYF. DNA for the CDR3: TGTGCCAGTGGGGGGCTATACGAGCAGTACTTC.

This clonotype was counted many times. The CDR3 protein is CAWSAGVEQFF. The DNA of the CDR3 is TGTGCCTGGAGTGCAGGGGTTGAGCAGTTCTTC. The chain joins TRBV30 to TRBJ2-1, with TRBD1 as a possible D gene (6 bases). V gave up 1 base and J gave up 9 bases, with 7 bases separating them. Germline CDR1 GTSNPN, CDR2 SVGIG (reference sequence). The CDR3 has 11 residues.

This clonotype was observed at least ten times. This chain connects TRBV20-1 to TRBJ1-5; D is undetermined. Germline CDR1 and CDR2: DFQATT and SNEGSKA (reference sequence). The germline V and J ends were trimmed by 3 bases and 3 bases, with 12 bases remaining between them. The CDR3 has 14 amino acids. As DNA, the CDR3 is TGCAGTGCTAGTTGGCTTCAGGCCAATCAGCCCCAGCATTTT. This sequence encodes CSASWLQANQPQHF.

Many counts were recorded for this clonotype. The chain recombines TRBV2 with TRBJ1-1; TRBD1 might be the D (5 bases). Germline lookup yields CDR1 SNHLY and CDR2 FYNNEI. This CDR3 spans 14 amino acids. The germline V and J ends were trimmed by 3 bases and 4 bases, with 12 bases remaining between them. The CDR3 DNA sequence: TGTGCCAGCAGTGATGGGGTTCAGGGCACTGAAGCTTTCTTT. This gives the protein CASSDGVQGTEAFF.

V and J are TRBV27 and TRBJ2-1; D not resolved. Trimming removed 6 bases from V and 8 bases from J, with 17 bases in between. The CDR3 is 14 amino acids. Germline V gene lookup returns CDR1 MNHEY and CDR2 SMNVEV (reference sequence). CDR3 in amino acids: CASSEVETWDEQFF. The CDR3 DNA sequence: TGTGCCAGCAGCGAAGTAGAGACTTGGGATGAGCAGTTCTTC.

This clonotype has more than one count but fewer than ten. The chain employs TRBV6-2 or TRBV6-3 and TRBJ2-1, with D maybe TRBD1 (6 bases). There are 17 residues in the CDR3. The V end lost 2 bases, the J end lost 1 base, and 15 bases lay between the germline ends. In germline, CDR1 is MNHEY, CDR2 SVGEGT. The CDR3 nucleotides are TGTGCCAGCAGTTACACACAGGGTTCCTCTTCCTACAATGAGCAGTTCTTC. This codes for CASSYTQGSSSYNEQFF.

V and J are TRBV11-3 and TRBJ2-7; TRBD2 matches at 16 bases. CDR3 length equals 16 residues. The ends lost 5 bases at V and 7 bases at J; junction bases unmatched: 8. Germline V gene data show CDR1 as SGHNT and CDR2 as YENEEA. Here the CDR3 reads CASSAGLAGGSGEQYF. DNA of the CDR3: TGTGCCAGCAGCGCGGGACTAGCGGGAGGGTCTGGTGAGCAGTACTTC. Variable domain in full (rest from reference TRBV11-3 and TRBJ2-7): EAGVVQSPRYKIIEKKQPVAFWCNPISGHNTLYWYLQNLGQGPELLIRYENEEAVDDSQLPKDRFSAERLKGVDSTLKIQPAELGDSAVYLCASSAGLAGGSGEQYFGPGTRLTVT.

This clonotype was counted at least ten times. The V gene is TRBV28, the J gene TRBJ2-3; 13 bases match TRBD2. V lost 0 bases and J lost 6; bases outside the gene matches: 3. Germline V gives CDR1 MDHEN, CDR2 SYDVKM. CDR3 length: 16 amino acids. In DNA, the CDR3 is TGTGCCAGCAGTTTATGGGGGACTAGCGGGATGGATACGCAGTATTTT. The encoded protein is CASSLWGTSGMDTQYF.

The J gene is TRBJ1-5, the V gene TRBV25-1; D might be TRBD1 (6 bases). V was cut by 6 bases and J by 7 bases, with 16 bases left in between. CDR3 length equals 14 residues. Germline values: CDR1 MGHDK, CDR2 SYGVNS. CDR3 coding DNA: TGTGCCAGCAGCGTAGGGGGTAAAGGACAGCCCCAGCATTTT. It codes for CASSVGGKGQPQHF.

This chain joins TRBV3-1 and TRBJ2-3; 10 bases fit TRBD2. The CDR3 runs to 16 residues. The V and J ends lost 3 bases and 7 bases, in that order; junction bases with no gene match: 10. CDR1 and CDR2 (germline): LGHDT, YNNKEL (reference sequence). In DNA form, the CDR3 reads TGTGCCAGCAGCCAGGTACATAGCGGGAGGCCACATACGCAGTATTTT. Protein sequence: CASSQVHSGRPHTQYF.